These 25 T cell receptor beta chains were all obtained from the same sample, sequenced in a study of blood T cell repertoires in COVID-19 (dated by TCRdb to the early 2020s). Libraries were made using the immunoSEQ multiplex PCR assay. In its TCRdb copy, this immuneACCESS table keeps in-frame sequences only and misses some clones. Where compared with another copy, unresolved V genes explain less than half of these, and the others have no known cause. This sample has around 80,000 clones in its table, and about four fifths of those were observed once. The ten biggest clones cover approximately 12% of the sample. Input material: peripheral blood. These receptors originate from an elderly man with acute or convalescent COVID-19.

The V and J genes are TRBV21-1 and TRBJ2-3; the tabulated D call, TRBD2, remains unverified against the DNA. TRBV21-1 is a pseudogene. The CDR3 is 18 residues long. CDR3 DNA: TGTGCCAGCCCAAAGACTTTTCGGGAGGGGGGGCCGACAGATACGCAGTATTTT. Amino acids: CASPKTFREGGPTDTQYF.

This clone showed up just a few times. V is TRBV6-6 and J is TRBJ1-2; D ambiguous. Germline V gene sequence: CDR1 MNHNY, CDR2 SVGAGI (reference sequence). The CDR3 consists of 13 residues. V lost 4 bases and J 1 base, leaving 7 bases between the germline ends. CDR3 sequence reads: CASSSVLNYGYTF. In DNA form, the CDR3 reads TGTGCCAGCAGTTCCGTTCTTAACTATGGCTACACCTTC.

The chain joins TRBV7-9 to TRBJ1-1, with D unclear. The germline CDR1 and CDR2 sequences are SEHNR and FQNEAQ (reference sequence). This CDR3 region has 13 residues. V dropped 1 base and J dropped 2 bases, with 5 bases sitting between them. DNA for the CDR3: TGTGCCAGCAGCTTAGTACTAAACACTGAAGCTTTCTTT. Translating it yields CASSLVLNTEAFF.

J is TRBJ2-1 and V is TRBV6-1; 8 bases map to TRBD2. The V segment lost 2 bases and the J segment 8 bases; nucleotides outside the gene matches: 8. CDR1 and CDR2 from the germline V gene are MNHNS and SASEGT. The CDR3 runs 15 residues. CDR3 sequence reads: CASSEFGSGVYEQFF. The CDR3 DNA is TGTGCCAGCAGTGAATTCGGTAGCGGGGTCTATGAGCAGTTCTTC.

CDR3 nucleotides: TGTGCCATCAGTGATGCGGGGGGCAAAAGCGGGGAGCTGTTTTTT. Encoded protein: CAISDAGGKSGELFF. This chain connects TRBV10-3 to TRBJ2-2; 8 bases align to TRBD2. The CDR3 contains 15 residues. Trimming at V came to 3 bases and at J to 7 bases, leaving 7 bases not matched to a gene. Per germline, CDR1 ENHRY and CDR2 SYGVKD.

V is TRBV5-1 and J is TRBJ1-3, with 7 bases aligning to TRBD1. The J segment lost 1 base and the V segment lost 1 base, leaving 5 bases of the junction unmatched. This CDR3 spans 16 amino acids. Germline V gene data show CDR1 as SGHRS and CDR2 as YFSETQ. The CDR3 DNA reads as TGCGCCAGCAGCTTGCCAGGGGGTAATTCTGGAAACACCATATATTTT. Encoded protein: CASSLPGGNSGNTIYF.

The chain recombines TRBV9 with TRBJ2-3, with D unresolved. This CDR3 comprises 14 residues. Germline V lookup: CDR1 SGDLS, CDR2 YYNGEE. With 4 bases removed from V and 1 base from J, the gap between germline ends came to 10 bases. CDR3 residues: CASSLVTGTDTQYF. The DNA for the CDR3 is TGTGCCAGCAGCTTGGTTACAGGCACAGATACGCAGTATTTT.

This clone was counted once. The chain links TRBV15 to TRBJ2-5; TRBD2 agrees at 14 bases. V shed 0 bases and J 5 bases; nucleotides not matched to a gene: 8. Germline V CDR1 and CDR2: LNHNV, YYDKDF (reference sequence). This CDR3 is built from 18 residues. CDR3: CATSRDATSGGAWETQYF. In DNA form, the CDR3 reads TGTGCCACCAGCAGAGATGCGACTAGCGGGGGGGCTTGGGAGACCCAGTACTTC.

The CDR3 reads CAIRDSGKNTEAFF. The CDR3, as DNA: TGTGCCATCCGGGACAGTGGGAAGAACACTGAAGCTTTCTTT. The gene calls are TRBV10-3 and TRBJ1-1; 7 bases agree with TRBD1. Germline assignment: CDR1 ENHRY and CDR2 SYGVKD. The CDR3 extends over 14 amino acids. The V gene end was trimmed by 8 bases and the J gene end by 1 base; junction bases not matched to a gene: 7.

This chain uses TRBV9 with TRBJ2-7; TRBD2 matches 7 bases. Germline V gene lookup returns CDR1 SGDLS and CDR2 YYNGEE. Losses at the gene ends were 5 bases for V and 2 bases for J; bases not matched to a gene: 7. This CDR3 is built from 14 residues. CDR3 sequence (DNA): TGTGCCAGCAGTGTGACTAGCACCACCTACGAGCAGTACTTC. Its protein product is CASSVTSTTYEQYF.

The chain has TRBV27 and TRBJ2-1; 15 bases line up with TRBD2. The CDR3 runs to 17 residues. Trimming took 6 bases from V and 6 from J; bases not matched to a gene: 9. Looked up from germline, CDR1 is MNHEY and CDR2 is SMNVEV (reference sequence). In nucleotides, the CDR3 is TGTGCCAGCAGGGGACTAGCGGGGGGTAATCATTTCAATGAGCAGTTCTTC. Protein sequence: CASRGLAGGNHFNEQFF.

This clone has ten or more counts. The V gene is TRBV5-1, the J gene TRBJ1-6; D remains unclear. Trimming shortened V by 4 bases and J by 5 bases, and 10 bases separated the two germline ends. From germline, CDR1 is SGHRS and CDR2 YFSETQ. The CDR3 is 14 amino acids. The CDR3: CASSHDPNNSPLHF. The CDR3, as DNA: TGCGCCAGCAGCCATGATCCTAATAATTCACCCCTCCACTTT.

The genes are TRBV24-1 and TRBJ1-5, with D unclear. V lost 6 bases and J lost 3, with 8 bases in between. Germline CDR1 reads KGHDR; CDR2 reads SFDVKD. There are 13 residues in the CDR3. The CDR3 sequence is CATSPGANQPQHF. The CDR3 DNA reads TGTGCCACCAGTCCCGGAGCCAATCAGCCCCAGCATTTT.

The CDR3 DNA sequence: TGTGCCAGCAGTTCCGGGACAGCTTTCTCCAACACTGAAGCTTTCTTT. Translation gives CASSSGTAFSNTEAFF. This chain joins TRBV5-8 and TRBJ1-1, with 7 bases identical to TRBD1. The CDR3 has 16 residues. V lost 5 bases to trimming and J lost 2 bases; unmatched junction nucleotides: 12. Per germline, CDR1 SGHTS and CDR2 YDEGEE.

The chain joins TRBV5-1 to TRBJ1-6; 8 bases are a match to TRBD1. This CDR3 comprises 16 residues. J gave up 6 bases and V 3 bases, and 8 bases lay outside the gene matches. Germline assignment: CDR1 SGHRS and CDR2 YFSETQ. The chain's CDR3 is CASSSGTGDLNSPLHF. Here the CDR3 DNA reads TGCGCCAGCAGCTCGGGGACAGGAGATCTTAATTCACCCCTCCACTTT.

This clone was seen only once. V is TRBV7-8 and J is TRBJ2-7; 15 bases fit TRBD2. The V and J ends lost 5 bases and 1 base, in that order; junction bases with no gene match: 3. CDR1 and CDR2 from the germline V gene are SGHVS and FQNEAQ. CDR3 length equals 16 residues. CDR3 DNA sequence: TGTGCCAGCAGCGTCGGACTAGCGGGGGGGTCCTACGAGCAGTACTTC. Protein product: CASSVGLAGGSYEQYF.

The chain recombines TRBV18 with TRBJ1-1; D is unclear. The CDR3 runs 14 residues. Trimming removed 3 bases at V and 0 bases at J, with 8 bases between. Germline assignment: CDR1 KGHSH and CDR2 LQKENI. This CDR3 reads CASSPASVNTEAFF. The CDR3 DNA reads as TGTGCCAGCTCACCTGCGTCGGTGAACACTGAAGCTTTCTTT.

Written as DNA, the CDR3 is TGTGCCAGCACCCGTGGACAGGGAAACACTGAAGCTTTCTTT. It encodes CASTRGQGNTEAFF. The V call is TRBV7-9, the J call TRBJ1-1, with 8 bases aligning to TRBD1. Germline CDR1 and CDR2: SEHNR and FQNEAQ (reference sequence). Trimming took 7 bases from V and 2 from J; bases not matched to a gene: 6. This CDR3 is 14 amino acids long. Drawing the rest from reference TRBV7-9 and TRBJ1-1, the complete variable domain is DTGVSQNPRHKITKRGQNVTFRCDPISEHNRLYWYRQTLGQGPEFLTYFQNEAQLEKSRLLSDRFSAERPKGSFSTLEIQRTEQGDSAMYLCASTRGQGNTEAFFGQGTRLTVV.

The chain employs TRBV7-2 and TRBJ2-5, with 10 bases fitting TRBD2. Trimming at V came to 4 bases and at J to 3 bases, leaving 2 bases not matched to a gene. The CDR3 length is 14 residues. Germline V lookup: CDR1 SGHTA, CDR2 FQGNSA. The CDR3 DNA sequence: TGTGCCAGCAGCTATAGCGGGGGGAAAGAGACCCAGTACTTC. It translates to CASSYSGGKETQYF.

The chain joins TRBV5-1 to TRBJ1-6; D perhaps matches TRBD1 (6 bases). V was clipped by 0 bases and J by 0 bases, with 16 bases between them. CDR3 length: 19 residues. Germline CDR1 and CDR2: SGHRS and YFSETQ. The CDR3 bases are TGCGCCAGCAGCTTGGCCGGGCCGGGAGGGGGCTCCTATAATTCACCCCTCCACTTT. Protein product: CASSLAGPGGGSYNSPLHF. Drawing the rest from reference TRBV5-1 and TRBJ1-6, the complete variable domain is KAGVTQTPRYLIKTRGQQVTLSCSPISGHRSVSWYQQTPGQGLQFLFEYFSETQRNKGNFPGRFSGRQFSNSRSEMNVSTLELGDSALYLCASSLAGPGGGSYNSPLHFGNGTRLTVT.

The chain joins TRBV29-1 to TRBJ1-1; D might be TRBD1 (6 bases). Germline lookup yields CDR1 SQVTM and CDR2 ANQGSEA. V was trimmed by 2 bases and J by 0 bases, leaving 10 bases between them. The CDR3 runs 14 residues. CDR3 coding DNA: TGCAGCGTTGAACGGGCAGGGGTGAACACTGAAGCTTTCTTT. Amino acids: CSVERAGVNTEAFF.

This chain uses TRBV27 with TRBJ2-7; D is perhaps TRBD2 (8 bases). CDR1 and CDR2 (germline): MNHEY, SMNVEV (reference sequence). The CDR3 runs to 17 residues. The V end lost 5 bases, the J end lost 6 bases, and 26 bases lay between the germline ends. CDR3 nucleotides: TGTGCCAGCAGTCCGAAACAGGGGATCAACCTAGCGGGCGAGCAGTACTTC. This translates into CASSPKQGINLAGEQYF.

This sequence joins TRBV5-8 and TRBJ1-1; D ambiguous. The CDR3 has 12 amino acids. The germline V and J ends were trimmed by 4 bases and 5 bases, with 9 bases remaining between them. Germline V gene data show CDR1 as SGHTS and CDR2 as YDEGEE. CDR3 in DNA: TGTGCCAGCAGCCGTTGGGCTACTGAAGCTTTCTTT. This gives the protein CASSRWATEAFF.

CDR3 bases: TGTGCCAGCAGTACGCCCCTCTGGACTAGCGGGGCCACAGATACGCAGTATTTT. This encodes CASSTPLWTSGATDTQYF. The J gene is TRBJ2-3, the V gene TRBV6-2 or TRBV6-3, with 12 bases fitting TRBD2. The V segment lost 5 bases and the J segment 2 bases; nucleotides outside the gene matches: 11. CDR1 and CDR2 (germline): MNHEY, SVGEGT. The CDR3 spans 18 residues.

J is TRBJ1-1 and V is TRBV15; D not certain. The CDR3 covers 14 residues. Germline V gives CDR1 LNHNV, CDR2 YYDKDF (reference sequence). V shed 1 base and J shed 2 bases, with 8 bases lying between them. The CDR3, as DNA: TGTGCCACCAGCAGAGGGTTTAGAAACACTGAAGCTTTCTTT. It translates to CATSRGFRNTEAFF.